This paragraph reports one TCR beta chain. Antigen unknown. This record comes from a study of a mutant IDH1 vaccine in newly diagnosed glioma. Study background: Earlier treatment was radiotherapy, temozolomide, or both, with most getting both.

Germline CDR1 reads GTSNPN; CDR2 reads SVGIG (reference sequence). The V and J ends lost 0 bases and 4 bases respectively, with 10 bases between them. This CDR3 region has 13 residues. The sample's time point: baseline, week 1 (first vaccination visit). Treatment reported: pre-vaccination baseline after standard-of-care therapy. Each tumor in the donors was a new WHO grade 3 or 4 astrocytoma, IDH1-mutant and ATRX-lost. Data came from immunoSEQ multiplex PCR; TCRdb stores just in-frame clones and leaves some out. The sample lists about 100,000 clones, 80% occurring once. Study conclusions and caveats: Detectable vaccine-induced immune responses arose in around 92% of patients.

The input for sequencing was PBMCs, taken from a glioma patient treated with radiotherapy, temozolomide or both. The TCR originated in a man aged 35-49 years with glioma. The chain recombines TRBV30 with TRBJ2-7, with D unclear. DNA of the CDR3: TGTGCCTGGAGTGTAGGGCACCCGTACGAGCAGTACTTC. Its protein product is CAWSVGHPYEQYF.